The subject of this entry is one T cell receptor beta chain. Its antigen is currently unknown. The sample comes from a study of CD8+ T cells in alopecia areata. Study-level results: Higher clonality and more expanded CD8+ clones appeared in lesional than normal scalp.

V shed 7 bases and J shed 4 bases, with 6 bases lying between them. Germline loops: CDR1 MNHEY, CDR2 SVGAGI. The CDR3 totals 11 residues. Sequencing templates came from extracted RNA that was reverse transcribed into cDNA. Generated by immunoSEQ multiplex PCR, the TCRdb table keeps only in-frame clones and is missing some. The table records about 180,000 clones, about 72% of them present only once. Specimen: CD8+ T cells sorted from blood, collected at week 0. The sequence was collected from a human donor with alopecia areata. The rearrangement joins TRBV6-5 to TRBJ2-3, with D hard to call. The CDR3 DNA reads TGTGCCAGCATAGCAGCAGATACGCAGTATTTT. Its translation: CASIAADTQYF.